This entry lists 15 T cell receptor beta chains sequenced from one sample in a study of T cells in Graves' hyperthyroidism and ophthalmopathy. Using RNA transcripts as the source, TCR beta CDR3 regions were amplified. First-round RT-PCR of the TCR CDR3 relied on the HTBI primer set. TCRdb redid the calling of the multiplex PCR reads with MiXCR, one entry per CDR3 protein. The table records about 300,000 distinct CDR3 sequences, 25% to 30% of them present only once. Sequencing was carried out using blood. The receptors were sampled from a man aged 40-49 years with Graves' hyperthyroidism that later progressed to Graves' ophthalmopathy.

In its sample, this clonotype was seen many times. CDR3 coding DNA: TGTGCCGGACTAGCGGGAGGGAGTACCGGGGAGCTGTTTTTT. Its translation is CAGLAGGSTGELFF. The chain links TRBV30 to TRBJ2-2; 15 bases map to TRBD2. CDR1 GTSNPN and CDR2 SVGIG come from the germline V gene (reference sequence). V trimming: 8 bases; J trimming: 5 bases; junction bases outside the gene matches: 3. The CDR3 covers 14 residues.

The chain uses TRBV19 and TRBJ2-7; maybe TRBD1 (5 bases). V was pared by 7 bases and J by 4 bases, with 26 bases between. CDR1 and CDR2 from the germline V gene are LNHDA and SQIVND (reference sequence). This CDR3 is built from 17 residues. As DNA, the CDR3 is TGTGCCAGTAAGGGGCATTGGCCGGCAGGGCCCCTTTACGAGCAGTACTTC. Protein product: CASKGHWPAGPLYEQYF. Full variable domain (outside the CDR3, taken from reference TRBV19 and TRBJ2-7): DGGITQSPKYLFRKEGQNVTLSCEQNLNHDAMYWYRQDPGQGLRLIYYSQIVNDFQKGDIAEGYSVSREKKESFPLTVTSAQKNPTAFYLCASKGHWPAGPLYEQYFGPGTRLTVT.

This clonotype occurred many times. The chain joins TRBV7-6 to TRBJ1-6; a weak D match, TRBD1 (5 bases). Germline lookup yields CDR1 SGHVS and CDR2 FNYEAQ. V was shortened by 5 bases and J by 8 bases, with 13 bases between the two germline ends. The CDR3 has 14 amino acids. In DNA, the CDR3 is TGTGCCAGCAGCGCATACAGGTTTCATTCACCCCTCCACTTT. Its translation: CASSAYRFHSPLHF.

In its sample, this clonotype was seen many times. CDR3 nucleotide sequence: TGCGCCAGCAGCCCCGGTTTCCAACGACACGAGCAGTACTTC. Translated, it gives CASSPGFQRHEQYF. The chain is built from TRBV5-1 and TRBJ2-7; no firm D call. Germline lookup yields CDR1 SGHRS and CDR2 YFSETQ. The V end lost 4 bases, the J end lost 5 bases, and 16 bases lay between the germline ends. The CDR3 has 14 residues. The variable domain in full, completed from reference TRBV5-1 and TRBJ2-7, reads KAGVTQTPRYLIKTRGQQVTLSCSPISGHRSVSWYQQTPGQGLQFLFEYFSETQRNKGNFPGRFSGRQFSNSRSEMNVSTLELGDSALYLCASSPGFQRHEQYFGPGTRLTVT.

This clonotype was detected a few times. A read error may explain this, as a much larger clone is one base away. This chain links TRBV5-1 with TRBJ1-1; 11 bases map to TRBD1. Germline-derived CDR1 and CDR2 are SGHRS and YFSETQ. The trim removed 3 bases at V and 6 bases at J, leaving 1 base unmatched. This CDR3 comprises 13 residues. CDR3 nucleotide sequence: TGCGCCAGCAGCTGGGACAGGGGGGCTGAAGCTTTCTTT. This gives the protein CASSWDRGAEAFF.

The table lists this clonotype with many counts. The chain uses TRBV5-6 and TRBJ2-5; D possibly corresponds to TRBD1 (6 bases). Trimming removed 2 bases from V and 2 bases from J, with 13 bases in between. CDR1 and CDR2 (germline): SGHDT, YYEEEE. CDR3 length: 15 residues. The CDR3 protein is CASSFTGLGQETQYF. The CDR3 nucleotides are TGTGCCAGCAGCTTCACAGGGCTCGGTCAAGAGACCCAGTACTTC.

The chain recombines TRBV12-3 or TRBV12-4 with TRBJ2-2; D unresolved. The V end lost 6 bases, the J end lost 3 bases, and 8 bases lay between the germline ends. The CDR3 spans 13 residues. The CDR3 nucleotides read TGTGCCAGCAGCCCCAAGCACACCGGGGAGCTGTTTTTT. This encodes CASSPKHTGELFF.

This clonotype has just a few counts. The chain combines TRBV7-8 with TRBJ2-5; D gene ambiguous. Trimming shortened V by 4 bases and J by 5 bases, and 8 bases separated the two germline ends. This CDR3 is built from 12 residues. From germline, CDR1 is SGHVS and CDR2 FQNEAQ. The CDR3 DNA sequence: TGTGCCAGCAGCTCCCACGGGGAGACCCAGTACTTC. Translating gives CASSSHGETQYF. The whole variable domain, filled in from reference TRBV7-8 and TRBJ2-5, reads GAGVSQSPRYKVAKRGQDVALRCDPISGHVSLFWYQQALGQGPEFLTYFQNEAQLDKSGLPSDRFFAERPEGSVSTLKIQRTQQEDSAVYLCASSSHGETQYFGPGTRLLVL.

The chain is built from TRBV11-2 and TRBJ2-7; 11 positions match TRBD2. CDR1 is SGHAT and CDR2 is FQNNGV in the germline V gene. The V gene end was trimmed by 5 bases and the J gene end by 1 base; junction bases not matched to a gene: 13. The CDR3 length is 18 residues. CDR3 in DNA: TGTGCCAGCAGCCTCCGTGGGGTAGCGGGGGGGCCATCCTACGAGCAGTACTTC. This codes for CASSLRGVAGGPSYEQYF.

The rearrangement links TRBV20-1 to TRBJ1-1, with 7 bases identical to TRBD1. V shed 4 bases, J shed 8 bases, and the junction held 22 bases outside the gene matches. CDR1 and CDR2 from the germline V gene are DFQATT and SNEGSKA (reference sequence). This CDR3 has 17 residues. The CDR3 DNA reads TGCAGTGCTAAGATGACAGGGCTTTTGTTAGGCCTAGGAGAAGCTTTCTTT. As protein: CSAKMTGLLLGLGEAFF.

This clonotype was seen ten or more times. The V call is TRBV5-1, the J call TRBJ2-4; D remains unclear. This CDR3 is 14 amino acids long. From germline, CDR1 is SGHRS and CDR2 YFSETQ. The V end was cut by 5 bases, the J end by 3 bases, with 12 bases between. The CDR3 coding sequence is TGCGCCAGCAGTTCCGTTATCGACAAAAACATTCAGTACTTC. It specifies CASSSVIDKNIQYF.

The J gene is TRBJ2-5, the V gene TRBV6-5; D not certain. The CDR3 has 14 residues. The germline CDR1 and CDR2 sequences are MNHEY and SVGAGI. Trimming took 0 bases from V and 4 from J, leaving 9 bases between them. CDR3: CASSYSRASETQYF. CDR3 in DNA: TGTGCCAGCAGTTACTCAAGAGCGTCAGAGACCCAGTACTTC.

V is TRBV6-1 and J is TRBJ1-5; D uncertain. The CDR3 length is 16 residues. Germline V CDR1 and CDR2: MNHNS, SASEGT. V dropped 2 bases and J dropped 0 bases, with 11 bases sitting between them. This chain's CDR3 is CASSERVGYSNQPQHF. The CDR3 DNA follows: TGTGCCAGCAGTGAAAGGGTCGGATATAGCAATCAGCCCCAGCATTTT.

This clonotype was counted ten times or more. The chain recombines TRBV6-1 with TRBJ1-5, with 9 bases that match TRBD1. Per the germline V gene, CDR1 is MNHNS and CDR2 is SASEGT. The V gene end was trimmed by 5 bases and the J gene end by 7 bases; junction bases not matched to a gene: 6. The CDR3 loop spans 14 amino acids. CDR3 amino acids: CASSPRQGVQPQHF. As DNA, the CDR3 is TGTGCCAGCAGTCCAAGACAGGGGGTGCAGCCCCAGCATTTT.

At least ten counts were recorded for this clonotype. The DNA of the CDR3 is TGTGCCAGTAGTATCCCCGGGGAGCTGTTTTTT. Translated: CASSIPGELFF. The genes are TRBV19 and TRBJ2-2; D is ambiguous. Trimming stripped 3 bases from V and 6 bases from J, with 2 bases between. Germline V gives CDR1 LNHDA, CDR2 SQIVND (reference sequence). This CDR3 contains 11 residues.